This TCR beta chain was documented in a study of human T cells and chemical hapten exposure. The wider study: There were per-sample TCR yield variations, arising mainly from small pooled library volume differences. Study-wide results and limits: TCRs at a frequency above 1 in 1000 stayed unchanged with DPC sensitization.

Time point indicated: healthy volunteer bleed at 2 weeks. Whole blood, unfractionated, served as the material for total RNA extraction. With 0 bases clipped from V and 5 bases from J, the junction kept 7 bases outside the gene matches. The CDR3 is 15 amino acids. Looked up from germline, CDR1 is SGHRS and CDR2 is YFSETQ. This clonotype was detected a few times. What it recognizes is unknown. In the authors' methods: The number of TCRs in each sample had a median of approximately 96,000 and spanned roughly 23,224 to 750,000. TCRdb called the RACE reads again in MiXCR, with one record for every CDR3 protein. These V and J calls originate from TCRdb's pipeline instead of the authors' own analysis. This table has over 100,000 distinct CDR3 sequences, approximately 10% appearing once.

The sequencing sample was made of whole blood. The sequence was obtained from a male donor in good health. Some clones in this sample may be carry-over from other donors' samples. This chain links TRBV5-1 with TRBJ2-5; 7 positions match TRBD2. This CDR3 reads CASSLAGGPQETQYF. The DNA for the CDR3 is TGCGCCAGCAGCTTGGCGGGAGGCCCCCAGGAGACCCAGTACTTC.